This TCR beta chain was obtained from a study of blood T cell repertoires in COVID-19. Turning to the study itself: Some COVID-19 samples were acute and others convalescent; all came from the United States, Italy and Spain. The cDNA or gDNA used as material had been derived from T cells, B-cell-depleted T cells, or PBMCs.

With V trimmed by 6 bases and J by 4 bases, 12 bases remained unmatched. This CDR3 spans 15 amino acids. Per germline, CDR1 SGHAT and CDR2 FQNNGV. In the authors' methods: The assay estimated nucleated cells by amplifying reference gene primers. The repertoire was sequenced with immunoSEQ multiplex PCR; TCRdb's copy has only in-frame clones and lacks some. The DNA was the basis for D and trimming; V, J and clone size are from that table. The repertoire holds fewer than 250,000 clones, with more than 75% as singletons. The chain employs TRBV11-2 and TRBJ2-7, with 7 bases matching TRBD1. Sequences were obtained from peripheral blood. This TCR derives from a human donor in a cohort sampled during active COVID-19. CDR3 amino acids: CASSYRIGQAYEQYF. The CDR3 DNA is TGTGCCAGCAGTTATAGGATTGGACAGGCGTACGAGCAGTACTTC.